The 14 T cell receptor beta chains in this list originate from one sample, sequenced in a study of T cell responses to AZD1222 COVID-19 vaccine. The protocol was immunoSEQ multiplex PCR, while the TCRdb copy is restricted to in-frame clones and leaves out a portion. Among 150,000 to 200,000 clones listed, 88% were seen once. The specimen was peripheral blood, collected 28 days after the second AZD1222 dose. The receptor set was obtained from an adult who received the AZD1222 COVID-19 vaccine.

This clone has only one observation. This chain joins TRBV6-5 and TRBJ2-7; no reliable D call. CDR1 and CDR2 from the germline V gene are MNHEY and SVGAGI. The CDR3 has 13 amino acids. Trimming took 2 bases from V and 3 from J, leaving 8 bases between them. DNA for the CDR3: TGTGCCAGCAGTTACACACCGAACTACGAGCAGTACTTC. Its protein is CASSYTPNYEQYF.

The chain is built from TRBV7-2 and TRBJ1-4; D call uncertain. V lost 5 bases and J lost 10, with 20 bases in between. Germline V CDR1 and CDR2: SGHTA, FQGNSA. The CDR3 is 15 residues long. CDR3 region: CASSRGGGGQRKLFF. CDR3 DNA sequence: TGTGCCAGCAGCCGTGGAGGCGGCGGGCAGAGAAAACTGTTTTTT.

This clone came up a few times. This chain uses TRBV27 with TRBJ1-1; 11 positions agree with TRBD1. The length of the CDR3 is 15 residues. Looked up from germline, CDR1 is MNHEY and CDR2 is SMNVEV (reference sequence). The junction had 6 bases not matched to a gene; V was cut back by 4 bases and J by 5 bases. CDR3 in amino acids: CASSWGTGGSTEAFF. CDR3 nucleotide sequence: TGTGCCAGCAGTTGGGGGACAGGGGGAAGTACTGAAGCTTTCTTT.

This clone was seen only a few times. The V call is TRBV28, the J call TRBJ2-7; 9 bases fit TRBD2. Germline-derived CDR1 and CDR2 are MDHEN and SYDVKM. V gave up 4 bases and J gave up 4 bases; unmatched junction bases: 8. There are 15 residues in the CDR3. CDR3 loop: CASSSGLARSYEQYF. In DNA, the CDR3 is TGTGCCAGCAGTTCCGGACTAGCGAGGTCGTACGAGCAGTACTTC.

This chain connects TRBV3-1 (or the pseudogene TRBV3-2) to TRBJ2-7; perhaps TRBD2 as D (7 bases). V gave up 3 bases and J gave up 1 base, with 16 bases separating them. Germline loops: CDR1 LGHDT, CDR2 YNNKEL (reference sequence). This CDR3 contains 16 residues. This CDR3 reads CASSQVVAGASYEQYF. CDR3 in DNA: TGTGCCAGCAGCCAGGTCGTGGCGGGGGCGTCCTACGAGCAGTACTTC.

This clone has a handful of counts. The rearrangement uses TRBV7-2 and TRBJ2-7; 7 nucleotides match TRBD2. The CDR3 length is 16 residues. Looked up from germline, CDR1 is SGHTA and CDR2 is FQGNSA. Unmatched junction bases numbered 14, after V lost 6 bases and J lost 3 bases. This CDR3 reads CASSQTWAGAYYEQYF. The DNA for the CDR3 is TGTGCCAGCAGTCAGACGTGGGCGGGAGCCTACTACGAGCAGTACTTC.

The chain carries TRBV4-3 and TRBJ2-3; possibly TRBD1 or TRBD2 for D (5 bases each). This CDR3 spans 17 amino acids. In germline, CDR1 is LGHNA, CDR2 YSLEER. V lost 4 bases and J 4 bases, leaving 21 bases between the germline ends. CDR3 DNA: TGCGCCAGCAGCCCGCAAGGGTCGGCAGGGAGAGCAGATACGCAGTATTTT. This codes for CASSPQGSAGRADTQYF.

The chain couples TRBV11-1 to TRBJ2-7; 8 bases map to TRBD1. The ends lost 5 bases at V and 4 bases at J; junction bases unmatched: 4. The CDR3 covers 13 residues. Germline V gene lookup returns CDR1 SGHAT and CDR2 FQDESV (reference sequence). The CDR3 reads CASSPGQGYEQYF. DNA of the CDR3: TGTGCCAGCAGCCCCGGACAGGGTTACGAGCAGTACTTC.

A single count supports this clone. This chain uses TRBV3-1 (or the pseudogene TRBV3-2) with TRBJ2-5, with TRBD2 as a possible D gene (6 bases). Germline V lookup: CDR1 LGHDT, CDR2 YNNKEL (reference sequence). CDR3 length equals 16 residues. V was shortened by 0 bases and J by 1 base, with 12 bases between the two germline ends. CDR3 bases: TGTGCCAGCAGCCAAGATTTGGCGACTAGCCAAGAGACCCAGTACTTC. This encodes CASSQDLATSQETQYF.

The chain is built from TRBV5-4 and TRBJ1-4; D is uncertain. V lost 2 bases and J 5 bases, leaving 10 bases between the germline ends. The germline V gene encodes CDR1 SGHNT and CDR2 YYREEE (reference sequence). The length of the CDR3 is 14 residues. The CDR3 is CASSLGWMNEKLFF. In DNA, the CDR3 is TGTGCCAGCAGCTTAGGATGGATGAATGAAAAACTGTTTTTT.

The V gene is TRBV19, the J gene TRBJ1-5; no clear D. The germline V gene has CDR1 LNHDA and CDR2 SQIVND (reference sequence). Deletions cut 3 bases from V and 0 bases from J, with 9 bases between. The length of the CDR3 is 15 residues. CDR3: CASSIEGVSNQPQHF. The CDR3 region has the DNA TGTGCCAGTAGTATCGAAGGTGTTAGCAATCAGCCCCAGCATTTT.

In DNA, the CDR3 is TGTGCCGGTACCGGGACTAGAACTATGGGGCAAGAGACCCAGTACTTC. It codes for CAGTGTRTMGQETQYF. This chain connects TRBV2 to TRBJ2-5; TRBD2 matches 8 bases. The CDR3 extends over 16 amino acids. From germline, CDR1 is SNHLY and CDR2 FYNNEI. The junction had 16 bases not matched to a gene; V was cut back by 11 bases and J by 2 bases.

A few counts support this clone. V and J are TRBV28 and TRBJ1-3; the D is unclear. V lost 6 bases and J 2 bases, leaving 8 bases between the germline ends. The CDR3 contains 13 residues. CDR1 and CDR2 (germline): MDHEN, SYDVKM. CDR3 residues: CASRVGTGNTIYF. The DNA of the CDR3 is TGTGCCAGCAGGGTAGGGACTGGAAACACCATATATTTT.

The rearrangement joins TRBV19 to TRBJ2-5, with 13 bases identical to TRBD2. CDR1 is LNHDA and CDR2 is SQIVND in the germline V gene (reference sequence). The CDR3 contains 17 residues. The trim removed 5 bases at V and 2 bases at J, leaving 8 bases unmatched. CDR3 bases: TGTGCCAGTAGTCTCCGGCGGACTAGCGGGAGTCAAGAGACCCAGTACTTC. Its protein product is CASSLRRTSGSQETQYF.